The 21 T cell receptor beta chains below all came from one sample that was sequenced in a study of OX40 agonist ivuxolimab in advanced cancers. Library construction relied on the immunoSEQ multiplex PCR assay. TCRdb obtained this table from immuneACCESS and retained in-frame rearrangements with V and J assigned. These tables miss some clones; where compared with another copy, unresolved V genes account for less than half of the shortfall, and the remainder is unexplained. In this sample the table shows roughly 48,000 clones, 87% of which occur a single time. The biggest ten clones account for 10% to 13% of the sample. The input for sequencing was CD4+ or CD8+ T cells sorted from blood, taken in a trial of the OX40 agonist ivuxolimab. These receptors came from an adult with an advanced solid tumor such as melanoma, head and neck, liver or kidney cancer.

CDR3 region: CASSPEAGFSSYEQYF. CDR3 nucleotide sequence: TGCGCCAGCAGCCCAGAGGCGGGTTTTAGCTCCTACGAGCAGTACTTC. The genes are TRBV4-3 and TRBJ2-7; tentative D call: TRBD2 (5 bases). This CDR3 region has 16 residues. V lost 4 bases and J lost 0, with 16 bases in between. CDR1 and CDR2 (germline): LGHNA, YSLEER.

CDR3: CASSHSGRSTDTQYF. The CDR3 bases are TGTGCCAGCAGCCACTCCGGACGAAGCACAGATACGCAGTATTTT. The chain combines TRBV9 with TRBJ2-3; D unresolved. The CDR3 is 15 residues long. Germline assignment: CDR1 SGDLS and CDR2 YYNGEE. Between the trimmed V and J ends, which lost 4 bases and 0 bases, there was a span of 12 bases.

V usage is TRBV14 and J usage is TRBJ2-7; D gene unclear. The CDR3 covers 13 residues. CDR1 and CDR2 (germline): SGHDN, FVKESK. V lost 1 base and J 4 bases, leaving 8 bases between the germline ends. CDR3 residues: CASSQVGVYEQYF. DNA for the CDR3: TGTGCCAGCAGCCAAGTTGGGGTTTACGAGCAGTACTTC.

CDR3 nucleotide sequence: TGTGCCAGCAGCTTAGAGGGGAACACTGAAGCTTTCTTT. Residues: CASSLEGNTEAFF. The chain has TRBV7-9 and TRBJ1-1, with D unclear. The CDR3 is made up of 13 amino acids. Germline CDR1 reads SEHNR; CDR2 reads FQNEAQ (reference sequence). The V end was cut by 1 base, the J end by 1 base, with 4 bases between.

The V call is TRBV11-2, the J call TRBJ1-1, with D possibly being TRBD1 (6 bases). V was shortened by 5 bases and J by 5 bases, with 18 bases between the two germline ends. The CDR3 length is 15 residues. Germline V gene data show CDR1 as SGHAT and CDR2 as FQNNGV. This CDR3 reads CASSPEWGRGTEAFF. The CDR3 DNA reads TGTGCCAGCAGCCCCGAATGGGGGCGAGGGACTGAAGCTTTCTTT.

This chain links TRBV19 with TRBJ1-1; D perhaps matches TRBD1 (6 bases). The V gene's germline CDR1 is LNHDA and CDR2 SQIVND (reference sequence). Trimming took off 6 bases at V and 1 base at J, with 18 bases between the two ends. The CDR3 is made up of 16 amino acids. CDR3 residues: CASRRALQGWNTEAFF. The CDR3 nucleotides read TGTGCCAGTAGACGGGCTTTACAGGGTTGGAACACTGAAGCTTTCTTT.

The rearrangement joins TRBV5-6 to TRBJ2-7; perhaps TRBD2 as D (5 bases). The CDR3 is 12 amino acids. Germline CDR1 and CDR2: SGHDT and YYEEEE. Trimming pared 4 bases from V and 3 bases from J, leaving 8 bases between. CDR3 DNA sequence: TGTGCCAGCAGCCAGGACTTCTACGAGCAGTACTTC. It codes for CASSQDFYEQYF.

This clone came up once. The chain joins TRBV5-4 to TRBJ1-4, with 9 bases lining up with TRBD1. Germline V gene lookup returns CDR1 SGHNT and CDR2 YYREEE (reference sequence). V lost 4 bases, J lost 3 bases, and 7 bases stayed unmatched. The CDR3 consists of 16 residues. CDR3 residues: CASSTTGTGSNEKLFF. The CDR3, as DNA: TGTGCCAGCAGCACTACCGGGACAGGGTCTAATGAAAAACTGTTTTTT. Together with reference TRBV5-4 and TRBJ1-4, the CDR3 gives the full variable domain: ETGVTQSPTHLIKTRGQQVTLRCSSQSGHNTVSWYQQALGQGPQFIFQYYREEENGRGNFPPRFSGLQFPNYSSELNVNALELDDSALYLCASSTTGTGSNEKLFFGSGTQLSVL.

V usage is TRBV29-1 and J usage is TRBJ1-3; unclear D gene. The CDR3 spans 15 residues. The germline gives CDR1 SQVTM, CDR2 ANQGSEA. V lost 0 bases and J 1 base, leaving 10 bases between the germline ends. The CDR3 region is CSVEEGRRSGNTIYF. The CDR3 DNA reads TGCAGCGTTGAAGAGGGAAGAAGATCTGGAAACACCATATATTTT.

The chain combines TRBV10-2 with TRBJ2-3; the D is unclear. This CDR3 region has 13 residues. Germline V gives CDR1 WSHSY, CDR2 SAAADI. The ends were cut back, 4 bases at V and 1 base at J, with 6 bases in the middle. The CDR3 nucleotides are TGCGCCAGCAGTGTGACCCGCACAGATACGCAGTATTTT. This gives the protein CASSVTRTDTQYF.

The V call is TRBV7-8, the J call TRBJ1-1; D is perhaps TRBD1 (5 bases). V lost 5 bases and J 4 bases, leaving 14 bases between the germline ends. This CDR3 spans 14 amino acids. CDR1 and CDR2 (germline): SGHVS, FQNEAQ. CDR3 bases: TGTGCCAGCAGCCCTAGGCGGGGGATCACTGAAGCTTTCTTT. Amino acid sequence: CASSPRRGITEAFF.

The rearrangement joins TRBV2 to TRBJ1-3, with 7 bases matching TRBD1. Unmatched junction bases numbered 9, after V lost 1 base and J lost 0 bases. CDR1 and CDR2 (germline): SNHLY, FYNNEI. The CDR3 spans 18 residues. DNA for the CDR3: TGTGCCAGCAGTGAAGACTTCAGGACAGGCCTCTCTGGAAACACCATATATTTT. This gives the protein CASSEDFRTGLSGNTIYF.

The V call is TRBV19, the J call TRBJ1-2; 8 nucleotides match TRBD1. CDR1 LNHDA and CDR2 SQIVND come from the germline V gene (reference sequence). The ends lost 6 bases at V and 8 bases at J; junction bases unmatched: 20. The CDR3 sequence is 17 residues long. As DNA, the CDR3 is TGTGCCAGTAGCTCTCGGACAGGGATGGATGGGCTTCGGGGCTACACCTTC. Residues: CASSSRTGMDGLRGYTF.

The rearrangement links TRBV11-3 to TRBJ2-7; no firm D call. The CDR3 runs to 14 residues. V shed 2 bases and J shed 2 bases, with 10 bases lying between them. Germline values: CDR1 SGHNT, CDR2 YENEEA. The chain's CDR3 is CASSLTPTAYEQYF. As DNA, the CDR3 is TGTGCCAGCAGCTTAACCCCCACCGCCTACGAGCAGTACTTC.

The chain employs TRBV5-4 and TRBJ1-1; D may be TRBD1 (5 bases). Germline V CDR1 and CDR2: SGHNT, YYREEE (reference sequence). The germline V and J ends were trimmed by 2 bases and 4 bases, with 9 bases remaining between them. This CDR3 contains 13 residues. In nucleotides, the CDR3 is TGTGCCAGCAGCTTTAGGGGCGTCACTGAAGCTTTCTTT. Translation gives CASSFRGVTEAFF.

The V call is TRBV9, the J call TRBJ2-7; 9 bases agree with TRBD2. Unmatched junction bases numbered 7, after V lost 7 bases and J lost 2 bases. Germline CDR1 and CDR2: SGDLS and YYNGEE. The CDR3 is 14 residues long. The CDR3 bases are TGTGCCAGCTCTTATAGCGGGGGAGCCTACGAGCAGTACTTC. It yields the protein CASSYSGGAYEQYF.

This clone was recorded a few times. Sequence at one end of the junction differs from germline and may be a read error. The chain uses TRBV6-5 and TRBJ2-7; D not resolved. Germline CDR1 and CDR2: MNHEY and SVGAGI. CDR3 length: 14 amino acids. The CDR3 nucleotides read TGTGCCAGCAGTTACTCGCCTAGTTCCTCCGAGCAGTACTTC. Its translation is CASSYSPSSSEQYF.

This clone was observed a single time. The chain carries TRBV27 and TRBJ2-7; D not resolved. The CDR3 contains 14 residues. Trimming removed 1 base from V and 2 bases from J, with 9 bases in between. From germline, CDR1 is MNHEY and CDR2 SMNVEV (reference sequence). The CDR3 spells CASSLLAGTYEQYF. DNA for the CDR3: TGTGCCAGCAGTTTATTAGCAGGCACCTACGAGCAGTACTTC.

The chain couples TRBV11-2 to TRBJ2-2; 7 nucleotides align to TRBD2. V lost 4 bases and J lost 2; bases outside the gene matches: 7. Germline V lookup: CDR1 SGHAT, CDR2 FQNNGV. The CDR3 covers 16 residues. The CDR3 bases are TGTGCCAGCAGCTCCTACGCTAGCGGTAACACCGGGGAGCTGTTTTTT. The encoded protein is CASSSYASGNTGELFF. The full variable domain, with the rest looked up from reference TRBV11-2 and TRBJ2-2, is EAGVAQSPRYKIIEKRQSVAFWCNPISGHATLYWYQQILGQGPKLLIQFQNNGVVDDSQLPKDRFSAERLKGVDSTLKIQPAKLEDSAVYLCASSSYASGNTGELFFGEGSRLTVL.

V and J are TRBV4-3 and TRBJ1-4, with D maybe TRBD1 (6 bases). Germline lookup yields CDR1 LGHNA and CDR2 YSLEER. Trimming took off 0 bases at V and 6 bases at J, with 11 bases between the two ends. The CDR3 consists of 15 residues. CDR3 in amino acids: CASSQDTGSHEKLFF. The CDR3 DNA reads TGCGCCAGCAGCCAAGATACAGGGAGTCATGAAAAACTGTTTTTT.

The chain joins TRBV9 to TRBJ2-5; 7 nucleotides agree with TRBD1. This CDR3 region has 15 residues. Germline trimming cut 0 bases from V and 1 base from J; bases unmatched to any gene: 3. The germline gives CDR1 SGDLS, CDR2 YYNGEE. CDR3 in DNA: TGTGCCAGCAGCGTAGAGGGACAGAGCCAAGAGACCCAGTACTTC. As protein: CASSVEGQSQETQYF.